The text below deals with one T cell receptor beta chain. This sample is part of a study of blood T cell repertoires in COVID-19. Under the authors' procedure: Reference gene primer amplification in the assay estimated nucleated cell counts. Profiled with immunoSEQ multiplex PCR; TCRdb holds only in-frame clones, not every one. V, J and clone size reflect that table, while D and trimming were determined from the DNA. The sample lists about 300,000 clones; approximately 86% were seen once. Cohorts were determined from participant-reported clinical history. Trimming stripped 0 bases from V and 7 bases from J, with 10 bases between. The CDR3 has 13 amino acids. Looked up from germline, CDR1 is SGDLS and CDR2 is YYNGEE.

This rearrangement joins TRBV9 to TRBJ1-1; D is ambiguous. The clonotype originates from a woman aged 18-29 years who had recovered from COVID-19. The source material was PBMCs or T cells enriched from blood (not recorded which). The CDR3 sequence: CASSVDINLEAFF. In DNA, the CDR3 is TGTGCCAGCAGCGTAGATATTAATCTTGAAGCTTTCTTT. Looking up the rest from reference TRBV9 and TRBJ1-1 gives the full variable domain: DSGVTQTPKHLITATGQRVTLRCSPRSGDLSVYWYQQSLDQGLQFLIQYYNGEERAKGNILERFSAQQFPDLHSELNLSSLELGDSALYFCASSVDINLEAFFGQGTRLTVV.